This T cell receptor beta chain was documented in a study of T cells in women clearing cervical HPV infection. Assay used: immunoSEQ multiplex PCR; TCRdb lists only in-frame clones, some missing. This sample's clone table lists about 24,000 clones. The sample was blood buffy coat. The clonotype comes from a woman aged 18-70 years with a cervical HPV16 infection that either progressed to CIN3+ or cleared (not recorded which).

CDR3 DNA, as far as it was read: TGCAGTGCTCCTGAGGGGGCTCGGGGC. Encoded protein: CSAPEGARG. The entire CDR3 is CSAPEGARGYTF. J is TRBJ1-2 and V is TRBV20-1; 7 bases map to TRBD1. The read halts 3 residues ahead of the CDR3 end, with the missing end drawn from the germline J gene. The CDR3 has 12 amino acids. Germline V gene sequence: CDR1 DFQATT, CDR2 SNEGSKA (reference sequence).